One and the same sample provided the 19 T cell receptor beta chains below, sequenced in a study of T cells after yellow fever vaccination. TCRdb reprocessed the 5' RACE reads with MiXCR, giving one entry per CDR3 protein. The table records 200,000 to 300,000 distinct CDR3 sequences, 10% to 15% of them present only once. Material: CD4+ T cells sorted from PBMCs, obtained 45 days after the yellow fever booster vaccination. The receptors come from a man aged 25 to 45 who received the YFV17D yellow fever vaccine.

The J gene is TRBJ2-1, the V gene TRBV4-3; D gene ambiguous. Germline values: CDR1 LGHNA, CDR2 YSLEER. V lost 4 bases and J 0 bases, leaving 16 bases between the germline ends. The CDR3 length is 17 residues. CDR3 nucleotide sequence: TGCGCCAGCAGCCCCCGGCCGTCCCCTAGCTCCTACAATGAGCAGTTCTTC. This codes for CASSPRPSPSSYNEQFF.

The gene calls are TRBV5-1 and TRBJ1-1; possible D gene TRBD1, 5 bases. Trimming removed 0 bases from V and 0 bases from J, with 9 bases in between. This CDR3 is 15 amino acids long. CDR1 is SGHRS and CDR2 is YFSETQ in the germline V gene. The CDR3 here is CASSLAGTMNTEAFF. CDR3 sequence (DNA): TGCGCCAGCAGCTTGGCGGGGACTATGAACACTGAAGCTTTCTTT.

The chain combines TRBV5-1 with TRBJ2-1, with D perhaps TRBD1 or TRBD2 (5 bases each). Germline CDR1 is SGHRS and CDR2 is YFSETQ. This CDR3 spans 14 amino acids. V lost 9 bases, J lost 3 bases, and 16 bases lay in between. CDR3: CATRNGASYNEQFF. In nucleotides, the CDR3 is TGCGCCACCCGAAACGGGGCCAGCTACAATGAGCAGTTCTTC. Full variable domain (rest looked up from reference TRBV5-1 and TRBJ2-1): KAGVTQTPRYLIKTRGQQVTLSCSPISGHRSVSWYQQTPGQGLQFLFEYFSETQRNKGNFPGRFSGRQFSNSRSEMNVSTLELGDSALYLCATRNGASYNEQFFGPGTRLTVL.

In this sample, this clonotype turned up a few times. The chain combines TRBV7-2 with TRBJ2-1; D uncertain. The CDR3 spans 16 residues. V gave up 3 bases and J gave up 4 bases, with 16 bases separating them. CDR1 is SGHTA and CDR2 is FQGNSA in the germline V gene. CDR3 bases: TGTGCCAGCAGCTTTTCGACTGCCACTCCTTACAATGAGCAGTTCTTC. Translating it yields CASSFSTATPYNEQFF.

This clonotype turned up a few times. The DNA for the CDR3 is TGTGCCAGCAGTTTAGACGAAGGTTGGGACTACGAGCAGTACTTC. It translates to CASSLDEGWDYEQYF. This chain links TRBV12-3 or TRBV12-4 with TRBJ2-7; D unclear. V was clipped by 1 base and J by 3 bases, with 13 bases between them. The CDR3 totals 15 residues.

This clonotype occurred a few times. The chain has TRBV2 and TRBJ1-3, with D possibly being TRBD1 (5 bases). Germline V CDR1 and CDR2: SNHLY, FYNNEI. This CDR3 contains 14 residues. V was pared by 6 bases and J by 0 bases, with 9 bases between. In nucleotides, the CDR3 is TGTGCCAGCAGGCCAGGGTTCTCTGGAAACACCATATATTTT. This gives the protein CASRPGFSGNTIYF.

The chain links TRBV5-1 to TRBJ2-7; maybe TRBD2 (5 bases). CDR1 and CDR2 from the germline V gene are SGHRS and YFSETQ. The V end lost 0 bases, the J end lost 7 bases, and 20 bases lay between the germline ends. This CDR3 has 16 amino acids. CDR3 coding DNA: TGCGCCAGCAGCTTGGTGATAGGGATTGGACGGGGAGAGCAGTACTTC. It specifies CASSLVIGIGRGEQYF.

The V gene is TRBV20-1, the J gene TRBJ2-5; TRBD2 matches 10 bases. V shed 3 bases and J 5 bases; nucleotides not matched to a gene: 15. This CDR3 spans 17 amino acids. The germline V gene encodes CDR1 DFQATT and CDR2 SNEGSKA (reference sequence). CDR3 region: CSASASGRALIWETQYF. CDR3 DNA sequence: TGCAGTGCTAGTGCGAGCGGGAGGGCCTTAATTTGGGAGACCCAGTACTTC.

This clonotype was recorded many times. This rearrangement joins TRBV7-2 to TRBJ2-1; 8 bases are a match to TRBD2. The germline CDR1 and CDR2 sequences are SGHTA and FQGNSA. The CDR3 spans 14 residues. V lost 0 bases and J lost 5; bases outside the gene matches: 0. This CDR3 is CASSLASGNNEQFF. The CDR3 DNA reads as TGTGCCAGCAGCTTAGCTAGCGGGAACAATGAGCAGTTCTTC. The complete variable domain, with remaining parts taken from reference TRBV7-2 and TRBJ2-1, reads GAGVSQSPSNKVTEKGKDVELRCDPISGHTALYWYRQSLGQGLEFLIYFQGNSAPDKSGLPSDRFSAERTGGSVSTLTIQRTQQEDSAVYLCASSLASGNNEQFFGPGTRLTVL.

The chain uses TRBV5-1 and TRBJ2-7, with TRBD2 matching 9 bases. Unmatched junction bases numbered 7, after V lost 0 bases and J lost 9 bases. The CDR3 runs to 14 residues. CDR1 SGHRS and CDR2 YFSETQ come from the germline V gene. The CDR3 here is CASSLGGSGRVQYF. The CDR3 nucleotides are TGCGCCAGCAGCTTGGGCGGTAGCGGGAGAGTGCAGTACTTC.

This clonotype was detected many times. V usage is TRBV27 and J usage is TRBJ1-5, with D perhaps matching TRBD1 (5 bases). V gave up 6 bases and J gave up 0 bases, with 12 bases separating them. In germline, CDR1 is MNHEY, CDR2 SMNVEV (reference sequence). The CDR3 loop spans 15 amino acids. Here the CDR3 reads CASSGRGYSNQPQHF. The CDR3 nucleotides are TGTGCCAGCAGCGGTCGGGGGTATAGCAATCAGCCCCAGCATTTT.

This clonotype was observed a few times. A read error may account for a junction end that differs from germline. The J gene is TRBJ2-1, the V gene TRBV5-6; 13 nucleotides line up with TRBD2. Looked up from germline, CDR1 is SGHDT and CDR2 is YYEEEE. This CDR3 has 13 amino acids. Here the CDR3 DNA reads TGTGCCAGCAGCTCAGGGACTAGCGGGGTAGTAGTCTTC. The encoded protein is CASSSGTSGVVVF.

This clonotype was detected a few times. The chain links TRBV2 to TRBJ2-2; D is unresolved. Germline loops: CDR1 SNHLY, CDR2 FYNNEI. The CDR3 contains 14 residues. The ends were cut back, 6 bases at V and 7 bases at J, with 15 bases in the middle. CDR3 DNA sequence: TGTGCCAGCAGGAGCCACGGGCTGGGCGGGGAGCTGTTTTTT. Its translation: CASRSHGLGGELFF.

This clonotype turned up a few times. The V gene is TRBV20-1, the J gene TRBJ2-5, with 8 bases fitting TRBD2. The trim removed 6 bases at V and 1 base at J, leaving 4 bases unmatched. Germline V CDR1 and CDR2: DFQATT, SNEGSKA (reference sequence). This CDR3 has 13 amino acids. The CDR3 coding sequence is TGCAGTGCCTTAGCGGGGACCCAAGAGACCCAGTACTTC. Translated, it gives CSALAGTQETQYF.

CDR3 DNA: TGTGCCAGCAACCTTAATAGCGGCAATGAGCAGTTCTTC. Translated, it gives CASNLNSGNEQFF. The chain employs TRBV7-2 and TRBJ2-1; D might be TRBD2 (6 bases). Looked up from germline, CDR1 is SGHTA and CDR2 is FQGNSA. The CDR3 loop spans 13 amino acids. V was pared by 7 bases and J by 6 bases, with 13 bases between.

This clonotype was seen more than once but under ten times. V usage is TRBV4-2 and J usage is TRBJ2-7, with 8 nucleotides matching TRBD1. CDR1 is LGHNA and CDR2 is YNFKEQ in the germline V gene. This CDR3 has 16 amino acids. J lost 6 bases, V lost 4 bases, and 14 bases had no gene match. CDR3 sequence: CASSPISGQGAVEQYF. CDR3 in DNA: TGTGCCAGCAGCCCCATCAGTGGGCAGGGGGCTGTCGAGCAGTACTTC.

This sequence joins TRBV6-1 and TRBJ2-7; a possible D gene is TRBD2 (6 bases). This CDR3 has 17 amino acids. From germline, CDR1 is MNHNS and CDR2 SASEGT. Trimming removed 7 bases from V and 2 bases from J, with 24 bases in between. The DNA of the CDR3 is TGTGCCAGCACGCCCGGACTTGGGGACTTACCCCCCTACGAGCAGTACTTC. This sequence encodes CASTPGLGDLPPYEQYF.

The CDR3 region has the DNA TGTGCCAGCAGCCAAGAACTAGCGGGTTCCAATGAGCAGTTCTTC. This gives the protein CASSQELAGSNEQFF. V is TRBV4-2 and J is TRBJ2-1, with TRBD2 matching over 9 bases. CDR3 length: 15 amino acids. V was pared by 0 bases and J by 6 bases, with 3 bases of the junction left unmatched. Per germline, CDR1 LGHNA and CDR2 YNFKEQ.

This chain links TRBV6-1 with TRBJ2-1; D might be TRBD1 or TRBD2, each matching 5 bases. Germline CDR1 reads MNHNS; CDR2 reads SASEGT. The CDR3 runs 15 residues. V was shortened by 6 bases and J by 8 bases, with 20 bases between the two germline ends. CDR3 in DNA: TGTGCCAGCAGACTGGGGGTGGGGTTGTACGATGAGCAGTTCTTC. It codes for CASRLGVGLYDEQFF.